The next 22 T cell receptor beta chains were all read from a single sample in a study of OX40 agonist ivuxolimab in advanced cancers. Sequencing was performed with immunoSEQ multiplex PCR; in TCRdb, only in-frame clones are kept and a portion is missing. This table holds 95,000 to 100,000 clones, about 92% found once. The sequences come from CD4+ or CD8+ T cells sorted from blood, collected in a trial of the OX40 agonist ivuxolimab. All receptors derive from an adult with an advanced solid tumor such as melanoma, head and neck, liver or kidney cancer.

This chain joins TRBV5-6 and TRBJ2-5; D gene uncertain. This CDR3 is built from 13 residues. Trimming removed 1 base at V and 5 bases at J, with 9 bases between. Germline assignment: CDR1 SGHDT and CDR2 YYEEEE. The CDR3 nucleotides read TGTGCCAGCAGCTTGACAGTCCGGGAGACCCAGTACTTC. Translated, it gives CASSLTVRETQYF.

This chain uses TRBV2 with TRBJ2-7; TRBD1 aligns across 7 bases. Germline V CDR1 and CDR2: SNHLY, FYNNEI. This CDR3 is built from 14 residues. V shed 5 bases, J shed 4 bases, and the junction held 8 bases outside the gene matches. The CDR3 loop reads CASSLRTGSYEQYF. CDR3 bases: TGTGCCAGCAGTCTCCGGACAGGCTCTTACGAGCAGTACTTC.

The rearrangement joins TRBV11-2 to TRBJ1-5; the D is unclear. The ends were cut back, 4 bases at V and 5 bases at J, with 9 bases in the middle. The CDR3 length is 13 residues. Germline CDR1 and CDR2: SGHAT and FQNNGV. CDR3 in DNA: TGTGCCAGCAGCTCCCGGGATCATCAGCCCCAGCATTTT. The encoded protein is CASSSRDHQPQHF. The full variable domain, completed using reference TRBV11-2 and TRBJ1-5, is EAGVAQSPRYKIIEKRQSVAFWCNPISGHATLYWYQQILGQGPKLLIQFQNNGVVDDSQLPKDRFSAERLKGVDSTLKIQPAKLEDSAVYLCASSSRDHQPQHFGDGTRLSIL.

This chain connects TRBV4-3 to TRBJ2-3; TRBD2 aligns across 11 bases. The germline V gene has CDR1 LGHNA and CDR2 YSLEER. J lost 2 bases, V lost 5 bases, and 3 bases had no gene match. The CDR3 is 15 residues long. Here the CDR3 reads CASSIAGGNTDTQYF. For the CDR3, the DNA is TGCGCCAGCAGCATAGCGGGAGGGAACACAGATACGCAGTATTTT.

The V call is TRBV19, the J call TRBJ1-1, with D possibly TRBD1 on 5 matching bases. CDR1 and CDR2 (germline): LNHDA, SQIVND (reference sequence). Trimming pared 5 bases from V and 4 bases from J, leaving 11 bases between. The CDR3 spans 13 residues. The CDR3 is CASSSGSGTEAFF. CDR3 in DNA: TGTGCCAGTAGTTCAGGGTCGGGCACTGAAGCTTTCTTT.

In regard to this clone: At one end the junction does not follow the germline gene, possibly because of a read error. This sequence joins TRBV7-7 and TRBJ2-2; perhaps D is TRBD1 or TRBD2 (5 bases each). In germline, CDR1 is SSHAT, CDR2 FNYEAQ (reference sequence). The CDR3 is 18 amino acids. DNA of the CDR3: TGTGCTAGCAGCTTAGCGCCCAGGGATCTCCTCACACCCGGGGAGCTGTTTTTT. Translation: CASSLAPRDLLTPGELFF.

The gene calls are TRBV5-8 and TRBJ1-1, with D unresolved. The germline CDR1 and CDR2 sequences are SGHTS and YDEGEE. V lost 3 bases and J 3 bases, leaving 15 bases between the germline ends. The CDR3 runs 15 residues. Here the CDR3 DNA reads TGTGCCAGCAGCTCTCTCACACTTTGGTACACTGAAGCTTTCTTT. Its protein is CASSSLTLWYTEAFF.

V usage is TRBV11-3 and J usage is TRBJ2-1; 12 nucleotides align to TRBD2. Losses at the gene ends were 4 bases for V and 7 bases for J; bases not matched to a gene: 5. CDR1 and CDR2 (germline): SGHNT, YENEEA. The CDR3 consists of 15 residues. The CDR3 region has the DNA TGTGCCAGCAGCTGGGGGACTAGCGGGTGGAATGAGCAGTTCTTC. It codes for CASSWGTSGWNEQFF.

V and J are TRBV7-2 and TRBJ2-1; 7 positions match TRBD2. With V trimmed by 4 bases and J by 2 bases, 8 bases remained unmatched. Germline-derived CDR1 and CDR2 are SGHTA and FQGNSA. CDR3 length equals 16 residues. The CDR3 protein is CASSSPWGGPYNEQFF. CDR3 in DNA: TGTGCCAGCAGCTCTCCTTGGGGAGGGCCCTACAATGAGCAGTTCTTC.

This chain's CDR3 is CASSPSPLWGAYEQYF. The CDR3 region has the DNA TGTGCCAGTAGTCCCTCGCCCCTCTGGGGAGCCTACGAGCAGTACTTC. This chain joins TRBV19 and TRBJ2-7; TRBD2 is a possible D gene (5 bases). The CDR3 extends over 16 amino acids. CDR1 and CDR2 (germline): LNHDA, SQIVND (reference sequence). V shed 5 bases and J shed 2 bases, with 19 bases lying between them.

This clone was detected only a few times. The chain has TRBV30 and TRBJ1-5; 8 nucleotides agree with TRBD1. The CDR3 runs to 15 residues. The trim removed 6 bases at V and 7 bases at J, leaving 14 bases unmatched. Germline V gene sequence: CDR1 GTSNPN, CDR2 SVGIG (reference sequence). CDR3 sequence (DNA): TGTGCCTGTTCTGAAAGACAGGGGCTAGGGCAGCCCCAGCATTTT. It specifies CACSERQGLGQPQHF.

CDR3 residues: CASSSTGLSYGTQYF. The CDR3 bases are TGTGCCAGCAGCTCGACAGGTTTGAGCTACGGTACGCAGTATTTT. The chain couples TRBV5-4 to TRBJ2-3; possibly TRBD1 for D (6 bases). Germline loops: CDR1 SGHNT, CDR2 YYREEE (reference sequence). V was cut by 3 bases and J by 8 bases, with 19 bases left in between. CDR3 length: 15 residues.

V and J are TRBV29-1 and TRBJ2-7; 8 bases are shared with TRBD2. V lost 2 bases and J lost 1; bases outside the gene matches: 1. The germline gives CDR1 SQVTM, CDR2 ANQGSEA. The CDR3 runs 13 residues. The CDR3 protein is CSVETSGSYEQYF. CDR3 nucleotide sequence: TGCAGCGTTGAAACTAGCGGTTCCTACGAGCAGTACTTC.

This chain links TRBV11-2 with TRBJ2-7, with D perhaps matching TRBD2 (6 bases). Germline V CDR1 and CDR2: SGHAT, FQNNGV. The CDR3 is made up of 16 amino acids. V was shortened by 3 bases and J by 7 bases, with 22 bases between the two germline ends. CDR3 coding DNA: TGTGCCAGCAGCTTTCCCGGTGGTAGCTCCGCGGGGGAGCAGTACTTC. Translation gives CASSFPGGSSAGEQYF. The complete variable domain, with remaining parts taken from reference TRBV11-2 and TRBJ2-7, reads EAGVAQSPRYKIIEKRQSVAFWCNPISGHATLYWYQQILGQGPKLLIQFQNNGVVDDSQLPKDRFSAERLKGVDSTLKIQPAKLEDSAVYLCASSFPGGSSAGEQYFGPGTRLTVT.

This clone was seen more than once but under ten times. The J gene is TRBJ2-7, the V gene TRBV7-2, with D perhaps TRBD2 (5 bases). Between the trimmed V and J ends, which lost 4 bases and 7 bases, there was a span of 11 bases. CDR1 SGHTA and CDR2 FQGNSA come from the germline V gene. The CDR3 runs 12 residues. The CDR3 DNA sequence: TGTGCCAGCAGCTCCTCCCGAGGGGAGCAGTACTTC. Encoded protein: CASSSSRGEQYF.

The chain joins TRBV27 to TRBJ2-5, with TRBD2 matching over 10 bases. Germline CDR1 MNHEY, CDR2 SMNVEV (reference sequence). Germline trimming cut 7 bases from V and 7 bases from J; bases unmatched to any gene: 12. The CDR3 extends over 15 amino acids. The CDR3 sequence is CASTSRTSGTGTQYF. The CDR3 region has the DNA TGTGCCAGCACGTCCCGGACTAGCGGCACCGGGACCCAGTACTTC.

To note about this clone: At one boundary the junction diverges from the germline segment, which might be a read error. The chain couples TRBV29-1 to TRBJ2-1; a possible D gene is TRBD1 (6 bases). Germline loops: CDR1 SQVTM, CDR2 ANQGSEA. The CDR3 covers 12 residues. The CDR3 region has the DNA TGCAGCGTTGGGTATCGGGACACCGTTTCGATCTTC. Protein: CSVGYRDTVSIF.

The table lists this clone with a count of one. This rearrangement joins TRBV5-1 to TRBJ2-3, with TRBD2 matching over 12 bases. The CDR3 has 14 residues. V trimming: 3 bases; J trimming: 6 bases; junction bases outside the gene matches: 2. CDR1 is SGHRS and CDR2 is YFSETQ in the germline V gene. CDR3 coding DNA: TGCGCCAGCAGCTCCGGGACTAGCGGGGATACGCAGTATTTT. As protein: CASSSGTSGDTQYF.

The chain employs TRBV11-3 and TRBJ2-1, with 8 bases identical to TRBD1. The CDR3 totals 14 residues. The trim removed 5 bases at V and 8 bases at J, leaving 8 bases unmatched. From germline, CDR1 is SGHNT and CDR2 YENEEA. CDR3 in DNA: TGTGCCAGCAGCCAGGGGGCCCTACGGGATGAGCAGTTCTTC. Protein sequence: CASSQGALRDEQFF.

This sequence joins TRBV18 and TRBJ1-1; 7 bases line up with TRBD1. With V trimmed by 8 bases and J by 4 bases, 16 bases remained unmatched. CDR1 is KGHSH and CDR2 is LQKENI in the germline V gene. This CDR3 is built from 16 residues. The CDR3 nucleotides are TGTGCCAGCCAAAGACAGGGATTGAGGTCGCTCACTGAAGCTTTCTTT. It translates to CASQRQGLRSLTEAFF.

The V gene is TRBV7-9, the J gene TRBJ2-1; 8 nucleotides match TRBD2. V was pared by 5 bases and J by 12 bases, with 9 bases of the junction left unmatched. The CDR3 is 13 residues long. From germline, CDR1 is SEHNR and CDR2 FQNEAQ (reference sequence). The CDR3 is CASSLGLGSMQFF. The DNA of the CDR3 is TGTGCCAGCAGCCTGGGACTAGGGTCAATGCAGTTCTTC.

This chain links TRBV29-1 with TRBJ1-2, with D perhaps TRBD1 (5 bases). Trimming removed 4 bases at V and 7 bases at J, with 16 bases between. The germline V gene has CDR1 SQVTM and CDR2 ANQGSEA. This CDR3 has 13 residues. The CDR3, as DNA: TGCAGCGTTGGAGGGGCAGCAGACGGTGGCTACACCTTC. Its translation is CSVGGAADGGYTF.